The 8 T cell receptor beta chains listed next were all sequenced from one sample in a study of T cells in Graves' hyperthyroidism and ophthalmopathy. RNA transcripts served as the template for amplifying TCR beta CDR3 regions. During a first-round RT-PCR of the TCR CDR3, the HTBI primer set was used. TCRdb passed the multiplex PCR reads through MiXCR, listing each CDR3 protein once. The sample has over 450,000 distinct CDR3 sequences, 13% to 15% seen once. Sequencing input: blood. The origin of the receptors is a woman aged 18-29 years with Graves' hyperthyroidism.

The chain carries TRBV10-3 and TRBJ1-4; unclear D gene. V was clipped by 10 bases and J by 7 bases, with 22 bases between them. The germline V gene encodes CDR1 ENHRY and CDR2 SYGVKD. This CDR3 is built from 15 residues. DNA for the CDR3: TGTGCCACCTCCGACGGGCGTGCAACTGGTGAAAAACTGTTTTTT. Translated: CATSDGRATGEKLFF.

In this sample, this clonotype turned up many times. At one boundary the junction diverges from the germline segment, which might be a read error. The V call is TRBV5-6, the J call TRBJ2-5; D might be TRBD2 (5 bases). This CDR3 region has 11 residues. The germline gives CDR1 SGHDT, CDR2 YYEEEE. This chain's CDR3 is CASSLSSGLHF. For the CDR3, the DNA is TGTGCCAGCAGCTTGTCTTCGGGGTTACACTTC.

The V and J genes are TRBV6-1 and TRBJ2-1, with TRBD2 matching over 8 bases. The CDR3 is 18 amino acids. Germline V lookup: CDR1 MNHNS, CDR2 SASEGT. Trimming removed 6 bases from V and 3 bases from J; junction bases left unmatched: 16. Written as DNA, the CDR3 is TGTGCCAGCAGATCAGGGAGTGCGGCGGGAGGTTACTACAATGAGCAGTTCTTC. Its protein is CASRSGSAAGGYYNEQFF.

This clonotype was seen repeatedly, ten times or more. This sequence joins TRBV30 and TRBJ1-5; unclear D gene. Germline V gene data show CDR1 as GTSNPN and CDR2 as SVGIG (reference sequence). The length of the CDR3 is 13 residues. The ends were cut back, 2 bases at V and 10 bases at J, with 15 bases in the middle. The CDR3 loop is CAWSRSESGPQHF. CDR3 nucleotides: TGTGCCTGGAGTAGGTCCGAGAGTGGTCCCCAGCATTTT.

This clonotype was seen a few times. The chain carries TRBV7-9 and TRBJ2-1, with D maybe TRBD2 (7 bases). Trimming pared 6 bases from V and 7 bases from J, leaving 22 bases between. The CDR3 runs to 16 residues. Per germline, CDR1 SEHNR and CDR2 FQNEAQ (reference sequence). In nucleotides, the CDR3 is TGTGCCAGCAGTCTCCGGTGGGGGGCGGGAGCAAATGAGCAGTTCTTC. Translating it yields CASSLRWGAGANEQFF.

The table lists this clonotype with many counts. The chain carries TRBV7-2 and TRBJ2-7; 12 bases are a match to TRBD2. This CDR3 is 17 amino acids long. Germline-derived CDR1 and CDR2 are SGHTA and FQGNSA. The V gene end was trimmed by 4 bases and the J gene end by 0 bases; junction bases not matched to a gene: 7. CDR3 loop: CASSSYMTSGSSYEQYF. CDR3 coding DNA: TGTGCCAGCAGCTCTTACATGACTAGCGGGAGCTCCTACGAGCAGTACTTC. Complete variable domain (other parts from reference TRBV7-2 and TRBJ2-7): GAGVSQSPSNKVTEKGKDVELRCDPISGHTALYWYRQSLGQGLEFLIYFQGNSAPDKSGLPSDRFSAERTGGSVSTLTIQRTQQEDSAVYLCASSSYMTSGSSYEQYFGPGTRLTVT.

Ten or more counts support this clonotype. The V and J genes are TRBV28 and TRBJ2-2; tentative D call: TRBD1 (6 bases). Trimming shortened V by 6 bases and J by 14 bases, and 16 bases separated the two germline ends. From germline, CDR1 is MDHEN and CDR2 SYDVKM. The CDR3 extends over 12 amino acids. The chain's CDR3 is CASRLPLGGLFF. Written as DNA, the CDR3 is TGTGCCAGCAGGCTCCCTCTAGGGGGACTGTTTTTT.

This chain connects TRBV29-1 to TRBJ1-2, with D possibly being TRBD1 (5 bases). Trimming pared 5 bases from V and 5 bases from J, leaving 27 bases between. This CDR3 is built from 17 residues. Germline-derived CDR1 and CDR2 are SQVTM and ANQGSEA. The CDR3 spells CSVPKNVGLPLRYGYTF. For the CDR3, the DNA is TGCAGCGTTCCCAAAAACGTGGGGCTTCCTCTCCGATATGGCTACACCTTC.